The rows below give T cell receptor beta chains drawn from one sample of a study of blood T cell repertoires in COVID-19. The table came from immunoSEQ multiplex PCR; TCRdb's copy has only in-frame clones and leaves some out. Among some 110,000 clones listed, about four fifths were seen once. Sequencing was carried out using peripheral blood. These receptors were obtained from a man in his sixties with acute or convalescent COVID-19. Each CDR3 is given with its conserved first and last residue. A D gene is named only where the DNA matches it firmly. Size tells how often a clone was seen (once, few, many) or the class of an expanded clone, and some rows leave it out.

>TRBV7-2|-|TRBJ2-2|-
TGTGCCAGCACCCCCGGGGTCGGGGGGCTTGGCGGGGAGCTGTTTTTT
CASTPGVGGLGGELFF
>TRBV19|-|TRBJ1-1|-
TGTGCCAGTAGTAGGGCCTGGGACACTGAAGCTTTCTTT
CASSRAWDTEAFF
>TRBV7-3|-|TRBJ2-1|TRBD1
TGTGCCAGCAGCCTTGGGACAGGGACATACAATGAGCAGTTCTTC
CASSLGTGTYNEQFF
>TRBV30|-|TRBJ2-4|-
TGTGCCTGGGGGGCGGGGACCCTAGCCAAAAACATTCAGTACTTC
CAWGAGTLAKNIQYF
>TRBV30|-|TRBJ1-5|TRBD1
TGTGCCTGGGAAGGACAGGGCGTCGGCCAGCCCCAGCATTTT
CAWEGQGVGQPQHF
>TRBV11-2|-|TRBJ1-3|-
TGTGCCAGCAGCTTTAAGGGGGCTGGAAACACCATATATTTT
CASSFKGAGNTIYF
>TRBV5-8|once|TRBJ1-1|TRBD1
TGTGCCAGCAGCTTTTACAGGGGCCGGAACACTGAAGCTTTCTTT
CASSFYRGRNTEAFF
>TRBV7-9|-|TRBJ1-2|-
TGTGCCAGCAGCTTTGCGGGTCAGCCAAGTCCCACCTTC
CASSFAGQPSPTF
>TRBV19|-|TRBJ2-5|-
TGTGCCAGTAGTCCCACGACGGGCCAAGAGACCCAGTACTTC
CASSPTTGQETQYF
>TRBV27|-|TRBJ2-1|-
TGTGCCAGCAGTTTACTGGACACAAGGGACAATGAGCAGTTCTTC
CASSLLDTRDNEQFF
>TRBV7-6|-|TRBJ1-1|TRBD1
TGTGCCAGCAGCTCCTGGACAGGGAATATTGGTGAAGCTTTCTTT
CASSSWTGNIGEAFF
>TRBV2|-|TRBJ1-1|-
TGTGCCAGCAGGGGACACCCCCTGAGCACTGAAGCTTTCTTT
CASRGHPLSTEAFF
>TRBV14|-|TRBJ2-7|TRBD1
TGTGCCAGCAGCCAATGGGACAGGGGGCACTACGAGCAGTACTTC
CASSQWDRGHYEQYF
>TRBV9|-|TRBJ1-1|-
TGTGCCAGCAGCGCCCCGGGCACGGGGGGCACTGAAGCTTTCTTT
CASSAPGTGGTEAFF
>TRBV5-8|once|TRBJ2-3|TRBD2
TGTGCCAGTAGGACTAGCGGCACAGATACGCAGTATTTT
CASRTSGTDTQYF
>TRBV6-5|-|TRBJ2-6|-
TGTGCCAGCAGTTACTCGTTGCTGGCCGGGGCCAACGTCCTGACTTTC
CASSYSLLAGANVLTF
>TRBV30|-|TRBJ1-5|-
TGTGCCTGGAGTGTTTGGCAGGGTCAGCCCCAGCATTTT
CAWSVWQGQPQHF
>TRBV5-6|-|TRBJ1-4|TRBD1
TGTGCCAGCAGCCCATATACAGGGGATTTGTCCGAAAAACTGTTTTTT
CASSPYTGDLSEKLFF
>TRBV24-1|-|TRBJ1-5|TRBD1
TGTGCCACACAGGGGGGCAATCAGCCCCAGCATTTT
CATQGGNQPQHF
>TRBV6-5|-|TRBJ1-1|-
TGTGCCTCCCTCCGAACAAAAAACACTGAAGCTTTCTTT
CASLRTKNTEAFF
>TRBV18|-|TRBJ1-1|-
TGTGCCAGCTCACCACCCGTCTACACTGAAGCTTTCTTT
CASSPPVYTEAFF
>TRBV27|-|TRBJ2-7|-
TGTGCCAGCAGTTTATCTCCCGCGCGATGGTACGAGCAGTACTTC
CASSLSPARWYEQYF
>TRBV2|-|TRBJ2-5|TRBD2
TGTGCCAGCGCCGCGGGACTAGCGACTTTAAAGACCCAGTACTTC
CASAAGLATLKTQYF
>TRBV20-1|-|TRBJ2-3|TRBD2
TGCAGTGCTAGTATGGGACTAGCGAGAGTCACAGATACGCAGTATTTT
CSASMGLARVTDTQYF
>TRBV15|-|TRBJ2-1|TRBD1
TGTGCCACCAGCAGAAAAGGACAGGGGGCTGGCAATGAGCAGTTCTTC
CATSRKGQGAGNEQFF
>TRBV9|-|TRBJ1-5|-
TGTGCCAGCAGCCTCACAGGTGATAGCAATCAGCCCCAGCATTTT
CASSLTGDSNQPQHF
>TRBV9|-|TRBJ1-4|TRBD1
TGTGCCAGCAGCGTGACAGGGGGCTCGGTTAATGAAAAACTGTTTTTT
CASSVTGGSVNEKLFF
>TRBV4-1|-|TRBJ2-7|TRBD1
TGCGCCAGCAGCCAAGATTCAGGGGGCCGGTACGAGCAGTACTTC
CASSQDSGGRYEQYF